This entry lists 15 T cell receptor beta chains sequenced from one sample in a study of CD8+ T cells in alopecia areata. Reverse transcription of extracted RNA yielded cDNA, which provided the sequencing template. This table comes from immunoSEQ multiplex PCR, and its TCRdb copy is limited to in-frame clones, with some not included. Altogether some 200,000 clones are present, around 60% being singletons, with the ten largest covering roughly 14%. The input for sequencing was CD4+ T cells sorted from blood, taken at week 0. The receptors were sampled from a human donor with alopecia areata.

This clone turned up a few times. CDR3 coding DNA: TGTGCCAGCAGCTTATCTCGGGGGGGCAATGAGCAGTTCTTC. Its translation: CASSLSRGGNEQFF. The chain carries TRBV11-2 and TRBJ2-1, with 8 bases fitting TRBD2. Germline V gives CDR1 SGHAT, CDR2 FQNNGV. V lost 2 bases and J lost 6; bases outside the gene matches: 3. The CDR3 loop spans 14 amino acids.

V is TRBV30 and J is TRBJ1-4; TRBD1 agrees at 9 bases. The CDR3 is made up of 16 amino acids. V was clipped by 0 bases and J by 8 bases; unmatched bases: 10. The germline gives CDR1 GTSNPN, CDR2 SVGIG (reference sequence). The CDR3 nucleotides are TGTGCCTGGAGTGTTAATCGGGGACAGGGCCTCGAAAAACTGTTTTTT. It encodes CAWSVNRGQGLEKLFF.

For the CDR3, the DNA is TGCGCCAGCAGCTTGGACGTAGTCCGGACCGGGGAGCTGTTTTTT. It yields the protein CASSLDVVRTGELFF. The chain carries TRBV5-1 and TRBJ2-2; D is unresolved. This CDR3 region has 15 residues. V lost 0 bases to trimming and J lost 5 bases, with 11 bases between them. Germline V gene sequence: CDR1 SGHRS, CDR2 YFSETQ. Together with reference TRBV5-1 and TRBJ2-2, the CDR3 gives the full variable domain: KAGVTQTPRYLIKTRGQQVTLSCSPISGHRSVSWYQQTPGQGLQFLFEYFSETQRNKGNFPGRFSGRQFSNSRSEMNVSTLELGDSALYLCASSLDVVRTGELFFGEGSRLTVL.

The rearrangement joins TRBV6-5 to TRBJ2-5, with 8 bases identical to TRBD2. Per the germline V gene, CDR1 is MNHEY and CDR2 is SVGAGI. This CDR3 contains 14 residues. V trimming: 6 bases; J trimming: 9 bases; junction bases outside the gene matches: 12. The CDR3 DNA reads as TGTGCCAGCAGACCCGCCGGGACTAGTGGGGCCCAGTACTTC. Translating it yields CASRPAGTSGAQYF.

This clone showed up just a few times. The rearrangement uses TRBV29-1 and TRBJ2-4, with 7 bases identical to TRBD1. The CDR3 covers 13 residues. V dropped 7 bases and J dropped 2; count of bases not matched to a gene: 5. Germline V gene sequence: CDR1 SQVTM, CDR2 ANQGSEA. The CDR3 sequence: CSGSTGTKNIQYF. The CDR3 bases are TGCAGCGGCTCGACAGGGACCAAAAACATTCAGTACTTC. Full variable domain (outside the CDR3, taken from reference TRBV29-1 and TRBJ2-4): SAVISQKPSRDICQRGTSLTIQCQVDSQVTMMFWYRQQPGQSLTLIATANQGSEATYESGFVIDKFPISRPNLTFSTLTVSNMSPEDSSIYLCSGSTGTKNIQYFGAGTRLSVL.

This clone has just a few counts. The gene calls are TRBV30 and TRBJ2-7; a possible D gene is TRBD1 (6 bases). CDR1 and CDR2 from the germline V gene are GTSNPN and SVGIG (reference sequence). Trimming removed 4 bases at V and 9 bases at J, with 16 bases between. The CDR3 has 12 amino acids. The CDR3, as DNA: TGTGCCTGGACCTTGGGACACGCGACGCAGTACTTC. It yields the protein CAWTLGHATQYF.

The chain couples TRBV7-9 to TRBJ2-3, with D perhaps TRBD1 (5 bases). CDR3 size: 14 residues. CDR1 SEHNR and CDR2 FQNEAQ come from the germline V gene (reference sequence). V gave up 5 bases and J gave up 0 bases, with 9 bases separating them. Here the CDR3 DNA reads TGTGCCAGCAGCGGCAGGGCTAGCACAGATACGCAGTATTTT. It translates to CASSGRASTDTQYF.

J is TRBJ2-4 and V is TRBV29-1, with 7 positions matching TRBD1. The CDR3 contains 12 residues. The V segment lost 7 bases and the J segment 7 bases; nucleotides outside the gene matches: 7. CDR1 and CDR2 (germline): SQVTM, ANQGSEA. The DNA for the CDR3 is TGCAGCGCTCAGGGACAGAGGAACATTCAGTACTTC. Amino acids: CSAQGQRNIQYF.

The genes are TRBV2 and TRBJ2-7; D is unresolved. Trimming took 7 bases from V and 6 from J, leaving 16 bases between them. Per the germline V gene, CDR1 is SNHLY and CDR2 is FYNNEI. CDR3 length equals 13 residues. The CDR3: CASTQYRTGEQYF. CDR3 bases: TGTGCCAGCACCCAGTATAGGACCGGCGAGCAGTACTTC.

The J gene is TRBJ2-7, the V gene TRBV5-1, with D perhaps matching TRBD1 (6 bases). Per the germline V gene, CDR1 is SGHRS and CDR2 is YFSETQ. Trimming took 4 bases from V and 6 from J, leaving 14 bases between them. CDR3 size: 13 residues. In DNA form, the CDR3 reads TGCGCCAGCAGCAGCGGACAGACCTTCGAGCAGTACTTC. Translated, it gives CASSSGQTFEQYF.

The chain uses TRBV19 and TRBJ2-1, with TRBD1 matching 8 bases. This CDR3 is built from 15 residues. Germline assignment: CDR1 LNHDA and CDR2 SQIVND (reference sequence). Trimming removed 3 bases from V and 6 bases from J; junction bases left unmatched: 7. The CDR3: CASSIASTGGNEQFF. The CDR3 nucleotides are TGTGCCAGTAGTATTGCTTCCACAGGGGGCAATGAGCAGTTCTTC.

On this clone: Other nucleotide sequences in the sample specify the same CDR3. The chain joins TRBV11-2 to TRBJ2-7; the D is unclear. The V end was cut by 1 base, the J end by 4 bases, with 2 bases between. CDR3 length equals 11 residues. In germline, CDR1 is SGHAT, CDR2 FQNNGV. CDR3: CASSLVYEQYF. The DNA of the CDR3 is TGTGCCAGCAGCTTAGTATACGAGCAGTACTTC. Filled out from reference TRBV11-2 and TRBJ2-7, the complete variable domain reads EAGVAQSPRYKIIEKRQSVAFWCNPISGHATLYWYQQILGQGPKLLIQFQNNGVVDDSQLPKDRFSAERLKGVDSTLKIQPAKLEDSAVYLCASSLVYEQYFGPGTRLTVT.

CDR3 in amino acids: CASSVLGGQNSNQPQHF. CDR3 nucleotide sequence: TGTGCCAGCAGCGTACTAGGGGGGCAAAATAGCAATCAGCCCCAGCATTTT. The gene calls are TRBV7-8 and TRBJ1-5; maybe TRBD1 (6 bases). The V gene lost 5 bases and the J gene lost 0 bases, with 17 bases spanning the gap. Germline V lookup: CDR1 SGHVS, CDR2 FQNEAQ. The CDR3 contains 17 residues.

The CDR3 reads CASSLDGTAGIQYF. The CDR3, as DNA: TGCGCCAGCAGCTTGGATGGGACAGCGGGCATTCAGTACTTC. The chain carries TRBV5-1 and TRBJ2-4, with D possibly matching TRBD1 (7 bases). The germline V and J ends were trimmed by 0 bases and 9 bases, with 13 bases remaining between them. The CDR3 covers 14 residues. Germline CDR1 is SGHRS and CDR2 is YFSETQ.

This chain joins TRBV4-1 and TRBJ2-5, with 10 bases identical to TRBD2. CDR3 length: 17 amino acids. Germline V lookup: CDR1 MGHRA, CDR2 YSYEKL. V shed 0 bases, J shed 7 bases, and the junction held 11 bases outside the gene matches. The CDR3 reads CASSQEGRTSGTGTQYF. As DNA, the CDR3 is TGCGCCAGCAGCCAAGAAGGCCGGACTAGCGGTACGGGGACCCAGTACTTC.